What follows is one TCR beta chain and its context. Its binding antigen is unknown. No much larger clone is present one base from it, and per-base qualities are unavailable. In total, 600 or so healthy bone marrow donors made up the cohort. At the time of sampling, all cohort members were nominally healthy, though unrecorded immune exposures were likely present. The donor was CMV seropositive and belonged to the group of 250 to 300 seropositive cohort members. A peripheral blood sample was provided by each donor, and peripheral blood mononuclear cells were used for TCR beta sequencing. The Qiagen DNeasy Blood Extraction Kit was used to extract genomic DNA from the blood cell samples. Library generation was performed with the immunoSEQ multiplex PCR assay. A mixture of 60 forward primers for TCR Vbeta segments and 13 reverse primers for TCR Jbeta segments was used in the multiplex PCR. The CDR3 region of rearranged TCR beta genes was amplified from genomic DNA with a multiplex PCR assay. The amplified TCR beta libraries were sequenced on the Illumina HiSeq System as 87-base-pair reads. Per the original workflow: A later analysis tallied around 80 million unique TCR beta chains across the 666 repertoires, and approximately 12 million of those chains were shared by two or more donors. Raw reads were error-corrected and collapsed into unique sequences with a nearest-neighbor algorithm that merged closely related sequences to remove PCR and sequencing errors. Alignment of CDR3 sequences to IMGT reference sequences was used to assign V, D and J gene segments. For a sequence to be retained, at least a six-nucleotide match to both a V gene segment and a J gene segment was required. A rearrangement counted as productive if the CDR3 had no stop codons and remained in frame with V and J, and every other rearrangement counted as non-productive. CDR3 was defined by IMGT convention, running from the second conserved V-encoded cysteine to the conserved J-encoded phenylalanine. The earlier analysis of about 620 of the donors excluded sequences that lacked an unambiguous match to a single V gene segment. An earlier analysis of over 450 of the donors classified V segments as functional when productive rearrangements were above 56.7% and as segregating when the standard deviation between donors was above 5%. A statistical classification framework was built for diagnosing cytomegalovirus status from the catalog of TCR beta chain sequences. A later analysis assigned V and J genes by comparing TCR nucleotide sequences with IMGT/GENE-DB human TR gene sequences. In a later analysis, CDR3 sequences and most-parsimonious VDJ recombination scenarios were assigned using the TCRdist pipeline. A later analysis defined each TCR beta chain by its CDR3 amino acid sequence plus V-gene family, and excluded reads lacking a unique V-gene family. A later analysis removed roughly 590 highly shared, low-generation-probability nucleotide sequences to deal with suspected cross-contamination and a sequencing artifact. For each public chain, a later analysis derived a clonal expansion index from normalized ranks of inferred template counts within each repertoire. A later analysis computed generation probabilities with a VDJ recombination model fitted to out-of-frame rearrangements, and checked the results against IGoR. In a later analysis, hypergeometric tests were used to score TCR-TCR, TCR-HLA and TCR-CMV co-occurrence, with a repertoire-size bias correction applied to TCR pairs. In a later analysis, false discovery rates were estimated by permuting HLA or CMV assignments 20 times. In a later analysis, co-occurring TCRs were grouped with DBSCAN, and TCRdist sequence similarity was added when clustering was performed within HLA-allele-positive subsets. Repertoires with fewer than 30,000 or more than 120,000 public chains were left out of co-occurrence clustering, as were about five repertoires with anomalous nucleotide sharing. Not all clones reach the TCRdb copy of this immuneACCESS table, which keeps in-frame sequences only. Checked studies attribute under half of the gap to unresolved V genes and leave the rest unexplained. That table furnishes V, J and clone size, whereas the DNA furnished D and trimming. The sample data list 170,000 or so clones, and 84% of these were observed just once. Clones ranked in the top ten supply around 5% of the sample.

V was cut back by 2 bases and J by 1 base, leaving a gap of 14 bases between them. The CDR3 sequence holds 16 residues, the cysteine and phenylalanine included. The retained sequence is limited to the CDR3, 48 bases, with the frame set at the first base. The germline V gene yields SGHTA for CDR1 and FQGTGA for CDR2. This entry is derived from a study of cytomegalovirus exposure and HLA in healthy donors (dated by TCRdb to about 2017). Looking at the study overall: An earlier analysis of roughly 630 of the donors reported approximately 290 Gb of sequence data and 117 million unique TCR beta sequences from around 200 million T cells. About 320 gigabases of sequencing data and tens of millions of unique TCR sequences were included in an early release covering several hundred HLA-typed donors. Of the 398 genotyped donors, over 65% fell in the genetic ancestry cluster associated with self-reported Caucasian donors. The study aimed to test whether signatures of past pathogen exposure could be identified by cataloging public T cell receptors. Using immunosequencing, the study profiled T cell repertoires from 550 to 750 subjects and related those repertoires to cytomegalovirus serostatus. Along with the approximately 700-subject first cohort, a separate validation cohort of over a hundred different subjects was used. High-throughput TCR immunosequencing, statistical association of individual TCRs with disease status, and machine learning were combined to predict cytomegalovirus infection status. A later analysis re-analyzed previously published TCR beta repertoires from 666 donors and added high-resolution HLA genotyping to study TCR occurrence patterns. In the later analysis, no new phenotypic data were used to find candidate immune exposures; instead, reliance was placed on TCR beta sequences and their occurrence across donors. In an earlier analysis of over 550 of the donors, high-throughput TCR beta sequencing was used to judge whether each TCR beta V gene segment behaved as functional or pseudogenic. Donor age, sex, ethnicity and CMV serostatus were compiled alongside the repertoire data. A later genetic analysis used genome-wide SNP genotypes for about three fifths of the roughly 700 donors, treating that subset as a discovery cohort. All discovery cohort repertoires had been generated on a single sequencing platform. HLA typing included class I and class II loci at four-digit resolution. The number of donors typed differed by locus, with 629-630 for A, B, C, DRB1 and DQB1, more than 500 for DQA1, 600 to 610 for DPA1, and around 430 for DPB1. A handful of DR-DQ haplotypes were handled as single units for association and clustering because linkage in the cohort was strong. Among roughly 370 genotyped donors of the cohort, an average of approximately 230,000 unique TCR beta nucleotide sequences were sequenced per donor, around 20% of them non-productive. General findings and caveats noted by the study authors: In a later analysis, the rate of TCR association differed among HLA loci, with DRB1 alleles having the most associated TCRs and HLA-C alleles having the fewest. Correlated functional status among segregating V segments might be attributable to linkage disequilibrium, but an unknown experimental factor could not be ruled out. In both the original and validation cohorts, the classifier was reported to diagnose cytomegalovirus status with high specificity and sensitivity. In the study, 150 to 200 TCR beta chains were listed as associated with cytomegalovirus. In an earlier analysis of fewer than 750 of the donors, most TCR beta V segments were observed in productive rearrangements about 87% or about 30% of the time, broadly matching IMGT annotations. In a later analysis, HLA-associated TCR beta chains showed more clonal expansion and lower generation probabilities than non-associated chains that were equally common. Over 15 rarely observed V segments, including chromosome 9 orphons, were excluded from the earlier analysis of a few hundred of the donors because counts were too low. The sequencing pipeline was judged likely to have produced a cluster of highly shared sequence variants as a technical artifact. According to a later analysis, parvovirus B19, influenza, CMV and Epstein-Barr virus appeared linked to several top co-occurrence clusters. Compared with the roughly 710-donor mean, donors in an Asian-associated ancestry cluster had fewer N-insertions in productive TCRs, according to a later genetic analysis. According to a later analysis, most CMV-associated TCR beta chains appeared to be HLA-restricted, and the HLA associations seemed to be driven largely by CMV exposure. This cohort had only TCR beta chains sequenced, and the lack of alpha or paired-chain data limited which features could be detected. Strong co-occurrence of HLA alleles, especially DR and DQ, made assigning TCR associations to individual alleles difficult. Specific HLA alleles were associated with around 18,000 TCR beta sequences at a false discovery rate of 0.05 in a later analysis. A further reported finding was that TCR beta sequences accurately predicted the HLA-A and HLA-B alleles for most subjects in the first cohort. In a later genetic analysis, a missense DCLRE1C variant was associated with V-gene and J-gene trimming of TCR beta chains, and the association was replicated in an independent cohort. The only immune exposure information available for the cohort was CMV serostatus. According to the authors, the approach could potentially be generalized to other disease states and immunological phenotypes. In vitro tests confirmed that three of the cytomegalovirus-associated TCR beta chains recognize cytomegalovirus antigens. While some public TCRs were present in many individuals, most TCR sequences turned up only very rarely across donors. Because some donors lacked HLA typing at each locus, the association tests relied only on the typed subset. The presence/absence analyses assumed that sequencing depth was roughly uniform across donors, and that assumption may not be true. The 87-base-pair reads could not distinguish some IMGT-functional V segments, including TRBV6-2 and TRBV6-3, so those segments were excluded.

This chain joins TRBV7-3 to TRBJ2-5, with TRBD2 as a weak D call on 5 bases. The sequenced material came from PBMCs. This clonotype was sampled from a girl aged 10 to 17 in good health and CMV-seropositive. The CDR3 in this case is CASSLEGRSTQETQYF. The nucleotide sequence is TGTGCCAGCAGCTTAGAGGGCAGGTCCACCCAAGAGACCCAGTACTTC.